These T cell receptor beta chains were read from a single sample in a study of T cells after yellow fever vaccination. TCRdb processed the 5' RACE reads anew with MiXCR; each CDR3 protein has one entry. The table lists tens of thousands of distinct CDR3 sequences, approximately 7.4% of them singletons. The sample in question was CD8+ T cells sorted from PBMCs, obtained 15 days after the yellow fever booster vaccination. The source of these receptors is a man aged 25-45 years who received the YFV17D yellow fever vaccine. Each CDR3 is given with its conserved first and last residue. A D gene is named only where the DNA matches it firmly. Some rows mark clone size as missing; the rest say once, few, many or name a class of expanded clone.

TRBJ2-2 | many | TRBV7-9 | . | CASSRLTGELFF | TGTGCCAGCAGCCGACTTACCGGGGAGCTGTTTTTT
TRBJ1-1 | many | TRBV19 | . | CASSILGAPTEAFF | TGTGCCAGTAGTATTTTAGGGGCTCCCACTGAAGCTTTCTTT
TRBJ2-1 | many | TRBV5-4 | TRBD2 | CASSLGRWTSGRHNEQFF | TGTGCCAGCAGCTTGGGGCGTTGGACTAGCGGGAGGCACAATGAGCAGTTCTTC
TRBJ1-1 | many | TRBV29-1 | . | CSVDMSNTEAFF | TGCAGCGTCGACATGAGCAACACTGAAGCTTTCTTT
TRBJ1-1 | many | TRBV29-1 | TRBD1 | CSAGTGGGTEAFF | TGCAGCGCCGGAACAGGGGGGGGTACTGAAGCTTTCTTT
TRBJ2-1 | . | TRBV6-2/TRBV6-3 | . | CASTQEPLKTVGEQFF | TGTGCCAGCACCCAGGAGCCTCTGAAGACGGTCGGTGAGCAGTTCTTC
TRBJ2-3 | few | TRBV9 | TRBD2 | CASSDRLAESTDTQYF | TGTGCCAGCAGCGACCGACTAGCGGAGAGCACAGATACGCAGTATTTT
TRBJ1-2 | many | TRBV20-1 | . | CSAGEPNYGYTF | TGCAGTGCTGGGGAGCCTAACTATGGCTACACCTTC
TRBJ2-1 | many | TRBV14 | . | CASMRGPYNEQFF | TGTGCCAGCATGAGGGGCCCCTACAATGAGCAGTTCTTC
TRBJ1-1 | many | TRBV7-8 | . | CASSLELNTEAFF | TGTGCCAGCAGCTTAGAACTGAACACTGAAGCTTTCTTT
TRBJ1-2 | many | TRBV4-2 | . | CASSQDGLANDYGYTF | TGTGCCAGCAGCCAAGATGGGTTGGCCAACGACTATGGCTACACCTTC
TRBJ2-7 | many | TRBV2 | . | CASSFPGGGNSNEQYF | TGTGCCAGCAGTTTTCCCGGAGGGGGGAATTCCAACGAGCAGTACTTC
TRBJ2-1 | many | TRBV19 | TRBD2 | CASSLRDYGYNEQFF | TGTGCCAGTAGCTTAAGGGACTACGGATACAATGAGCAGTTCTTC
TRBJ2-3 | many | TRBV15 | . | CATSRDIWTTRTDTQYF | TGTGCCACCAGCAGAGATATTTGGACTACCCGCACAGATACGCAGTATTTT
TRBJ1-4 | . | TRBV19 | TRBD1 | CASSTGQGTTNEKLFF | TGTGCCAGTAGTACAGGACAGGGGACGACTAATGAAAAACTGTTTTTT
TRBJ2-2 | . | TRBV12-3/TRBV12-4 | . | CASRLAANTGELFF | TGTGCCAGCAGGCTAGCAGCGAACACCGGGGAGCTGTTTTTT
TRBJ2-5 | many | TRBV6-5 | TRBD1 | CASSYWTGVRETQYF | TGTGCCAGCAGTTACTGGACAGGGGTTCGGGAGACCCAGTACTTC
TRBJ2-1 | many | TRBV25-1 | . | CASSEQTGTKGNEQFF | TGTGCCAGCAGTGAACAGACCGGGACCAAAGGCAATGAGCAGTTCTTC
TRBJ2-7 | many | TRBV12-3/TRBV12-4 | . | CASSLSAYEQYF | TGTGCCAGCAGTTTAAGCGCGTACGAGCAGTACTTC
TRBJ2-1 | . | TRBV20-1 | TRBD1 | CSASEGAWNEQFF | TGCAGTGCTAGTGAGGGGGCATGGAATGAGCAGTTCTTC
TRBJ2-1 | many | TRBV24-1 | . | CATSDPGLAPDNEQFF | TGTGCCACCAGTGATCCCGGGCTAGCGCCTGACAATGAGCAGTTCTTC
TRBJ2-7 | many | TRBV29-1 | . | CSVAPGTRYEQYF | TGCAGCGTCGCCCCGGGGACCCGTTACGAGCAGTACTTC
TRBJ2-1 | many | TRBV4-3 | TRBD2 | CASSQDQGLAANEQFF | TGCGCCAGCAGCCAAGATCAAGGACTAGCGGCCAATGAGCAGTTCTTC
TRBJ2-2 | many | TRBV28 | TRBD2 | CASSSNPSLAGTTGELFF | TGTGCCAGCAGTTCTAACCCGTCCCTAGCGGGGACCACCGGGGAGCTGTTTTTT
TRBJ2-3 | many | TRBV7-8 | . | CASSLGPSTDTQYF | TGTGCCAGCTCCTTGGGTCCTTCAACAGATACGCAGTATTTT
TRBJ2-5 | . | TRBV24-1 | . | CATSGGTDPQETQYF | TGTGCCACCAGTGGCGGGACAGACCCCCAAGAGACCCAGTACTTC
TRBJ2-3 | . | TRBV5-1 | . | CASRLAGLADTQYF | TGCGCCAGCAGGCTGGCGGGATTGGCAGATACGCAGTATTTT
TRBJ2-3 | many | TRBV9 | . | CASSVGDTQYF | TGTGCCAGCAGCGTAGGGGATACGCAGTATTTT
TRBJ2-1 | few | TRBV27 | TRBD2 | CASSSISGSRNEQFF | TGTGCCAGCAGTTCAATTAGCGGGAGTCGGAATGAGCAGTTCTTC
TRBJ2-7 | few | TRBV6-6 | TRBD2 | CASSYSREGYEQYF | TGTGCCAGCAGTTACTCGCGGGAGGGCTACGAGCAGTACTTC
TRBJ1-2 | many | TRBV21-1 | . | CASSKSDRVHGYTF | TGTGCCAGCAGCAAAAGTGACAGGGTCCATGGCTACACCTTC
TRBJ1-1 | many | TRBV12-3/TRBV12-4 | . | CASSSTVNTEAFF | TGTGCCAGCAGTTCGACGGTGAACACTGAAGCTTTCTTT
TRBJ2-1 | many | TRBV25-1 | TRBD2 | CASSAAGVANEQFF | TGTGCCAGCAGTGCCGCGGGAGTGGCGAATGAGCAGTTCTTC
TRBJ2-3 | . | TRBV13 | TRBD2 | CASSWGTSGITDTQYF | TGTGCCAGCAGCTGGGGGACTAGCGGGATTACAGATACGCAGTATTTT
TRBJ2-6 | . | TRBV20-1 | . | CSARHSGANVLTF | TGCAGTGCTAGACACTCTGGGGCCAACGTCCTGACTTTC
TRBJ2-1 | many | TRBV24-1 | TRBD1 | CATSDWGTGVDNEQFF | TGTGCCACCAGTGATTGGGGGACAGGGGTTGATAATGAGCAGTTCTTC
TRBJ2-5 | many | TRBV7-2 | . | CASSLGSYQETQYF | TGTGCCAGCAGCTTAGGCTCCTACCAAGAGACCCAGTACTTC
TRBJ2-7 | many | TRBV7-9 | TRBD2 | CASSPSGSSYEQYF | TGTGCCAGCAGCCCTAGCGGGAGTAGCTACGAGCAGTACTTC
TRBJ2-1 | many | TRBV20-1 | TRBD2 | CSATGLVVDEQFF | TGCAGTGCTACGGGACTAGTGGTCGATGAGCAGTTCTTC
TRBJ2-4 | many | TRBV10-2 | TRBD1 | CASSAQRDRSRENF | TGCGCCAGCAGTGCCCAAAGGGACAGATCCAGGGAAAACTTC
TRBJ1-2 | many | TRBV12-3/TRBV12-4 | TRBD1 | CASSPSEGADGYTF | TGTGCCAGCAGTCCCTCGGAGGGGGCTGATGGCTACACCTTC
TRBJ2-7 | many | TRBV5-1 | . | CASSSDSGYEQYF | TGCGCCAGCAGCTCGGACTCCGGCTACGAGCAGTACTTC
TRBJ2-5 | . | TRBV5-4 | . | CASWGEMGSQETQYF | TGTGCCAGCTGGGGGGAGATGGGGTCTCAAGAGACCCAGTACTTC
TRBJ2-1 | many | TRBV6-2/TRBV6-3 | . | CASSPRWGDTVLGQFF | TGTGCCAGCAGTCCCCGGTGGGGGGACACGGTCCTCGGGCAGTTCTTC
TRBJ1-2 | many | TRBV20-1 | . | CSALEWGEVNYGYTF | TGCAGTGCCCTAGAATGGGGGGAGGTTAACTATGGCTACACCTTC
TRBJ2-7 | many | TRBV30 | TRBD2 | CAYSGLAVYEQYF | TGTGCCTACTCGGGACTAGCAGTCTACGAGCAGTACTTC
TRBJ1-1 | many | TRBV10-1 | . | CASSVTFNTEAFF | TGCGCCAGCAGTGTCACATTCAACACTGAAGCTTTCTTT
TRBJ2-2 | many | TRBV7-6 | . | CALRTPNTGELFF | TGTGCCTTACGGACGCCGAACACCGGGGAGCTGTTTTTT
TRBJ2-7 | few | TRBV9 | TRBD1 | CASSAQGDSYEQYF | TGTGCCAGCAGCGCCCAGGGGGACTCCTACGAGCAGTACTTC
TRBJ1-1 | many | TRBV5-1 | TRBD1 | CASSLGGTGAFF | TGCGCCAGCAGCTTGGGCGGGACAGGTGCTTTCTTT
TRBJ2-7 | many | TRBV14 | . | CASRDRYSYEQYF | TGTGCCAGCAGGGATCGGTACTCCTACGAGCAGTACTTC
TRBJ1-2 | . | TRBV7-2 | . | CASSSIPRGGGIDGYTF | TGTGCCAGCAGCTCCATTCCCAGAGGAGGGGGTATTGATGGCTACACCTTC
TRBJ2-1 | many | TRBV7-9 | . | CASSLVGLAYNEQFF | TGTGCCAGCAGCTTAGTGGGGCTGGCCTACAATGAGCAGTTCTTC
TRBJ2-7 | many | TRBV7-6 | TRBD2 | CASSPSGGFNEQYF | TGTGCCAGCAGCCCTAGCGGGGGTTTCAACGAGCAGTACTTC
TRBJ2-7 | many | TRBV29-1 | . | CSVEVAVQPYEQYF | TGCAGCGTTGAAGTCGCGGTGCAACCCTACGAGCAGTACTTC
TRBJ2-7 | many | TRBV25-1 | . | CASSTGNYEQYF | TGTGCCAGCAGTACCGGGAACTACGAGCAGTACTTC